This T cell receptor (beta chain) is from a study of OX40 agonist ivuxolimab in advanced cancers. As for this clone: Antigen: not known.

Study-level results: Among the lowest peripheral clonal expansion occurred in 0.1-3.0 mg/kg partial responders.

The CDR3 extends over 12 amino acids. Germline V gene lookup returns CDR1 SGHNT and CDR2 YENEEA. V lost 5 bases to trimming and J lost 13 bases; unmatched junction nucleotides: 6. Only in-frame clones appear in the TCRdb table, and some are missing; sequencing was by immunoSEQ multiplex PCR. The sample holds approximately 59,000 clones; about 80% are singletons and the top ten take roughly 2%. This sequence was found in an adult with an advanced solid tumor such as melanoma, head and neck, liver or kidney cancer. This rearrangement joins TRBV11-3 to TRBJ2-5, with TRBD2 identical over 11 bases. Material: CD4+ or CD8+ T cells sorted from blood, obtained in a trial of the OX40 agonist ivuxolimab. The CDR3 region has the DNA TGTGCCAGCAGCGAACTAGCGGGGGCAGGGTACTTC. It translates to CASSELAGAGYF.